The clone carrying this T cell receptor (beta chain) was counted a few times. Its antigen is not known. The data are from a study of post-analysis software for immune sequencing data. Study overall: Several disease courses (relapsing-remitting, secondary progressive and progressive-relapsing) of multiple sclerosis were included.

Unique molecular identifiers tagged the TCR beta cDNA libraries. A population of about 1 to 11 million T cells gave rise to about 500,000 cDNA molecules. TCRdb re-called the PCR reads with MiXCR, one entry per CDR3 protein. Counted here are roughly 800,000 distinct CDR3 sequences, 25% to 30% occurring once; the ten biggest clones make up 0.56%. The CDR3 consists of 11 residues. In germline, CDR1 is MNHNY, CDR2 SVGAGI (reference sequence). V lost 10 bases and J 4 bases, leaving 11 bases between the germline ends. Study results and limitations: Normalized Chao1 diversity was significantly reduced in patients versus controls. When patients were compared with controls, four or five TRBV segments were more frequent, TRBV5-6, TRBV5-1 and TRBV20-1 among them.

The receptor comes from a girl aged 10-17 years with multiple sclerosis. The chain carries TRBV6-6 and TRBJ2-7; D gene unclear. Material for sequencing was blood. The CDR3 sequence: CATSPFYEQYF. The CDR3 region has the DNA TGTGCCACATCGCCGTTTTACGAGCAGTACTTC.